The 23 T cell receptor beta chains in this list originate from one sample, sequenced in a study of T-cell memory formation after mild COVID-19. TCRdb re-analysed the 5' RACE reads in MiXCR, keeping a single row per CDR3 protein. Seen here are hundreds of thousands of distinct CDR3 sequences, around 14% observed once, and the top ten hold under 25%. Sequencing input: PBMCs or a T cell subset sorted from them (not recorded which). These receptors all come from a man aged 18-30 years who had mild COVID-19 (a few samples of this study predate the infection). Cell type and time point are not known.

V and J are TRBV10-2 and TRBJ1-1; TRBD1 matches at 7 bases. The V and J ends lost 3 bases and 1 base, in that order; junction bases with no gene match: 2. The CDR3 covers 14 residues. Germline-derived CDR1 and CDR2 are WSHSY and SAAADI. The CDR3, as DNA: TGCGCCAGCAGTGAAGCAGGGGGGAACACTGAAGCTTTCTTT. It yields the protein CASSEAGGNTEAFF.

This clonotype was observed a handful of times. CDR3 coding DNA: TGTGCCAGCAGCTTAGCGGGGGGGACCCAAGAGACCCAGTACTTC. This encodes CASSLAGGTQETQYF. This chain connects TRBV7-3 to TRBJ2-5; 9 bases are a match to TRBD2. CDR3 length equals 15 residues. Germline assignment: CDR1 SGHTA and CDR2 FQGTGA. The trim removed 2 bases at V and 1 base at J, leaving 2 bases unmatched.

The genes are TRBV7-9 and TRBJ2-2; 11 nucleotides line up with TRBD1. CDR3 size: 18 residues. Germline loops: CDR1 SEHNR, CDR2 FQNEAQ (reference sequence). Losses at the gene ends were 5 bases for V and 4 bases for J; bases not matched to a gene: 12. In nucleotides, the CDR3 is TGTGCCAGCAGCCAAACATCCGGACAGGGGGCGGGCACCGGGGAGCTGTTTTTT. This gives the protein CASSQTSGQGAGTGELFF.

V is TRBV7-2 and J is TRBJ1-5, with a possible D match to TRBD1 (5 bases). V lost 0 bases and J lost 6, with 21 bases in between. The CDR3 is 18 residues long. CDR1 is SGHTA, CDR2 FQGNSA, per germline. CDR3 in amino acids: CASSLAQPRDPRAQPQHF. The CDR3 DNA is TGTGCCAGCAGCTTAGCCCAACCTAGGGACCCAAGAGCTCAGCCCCAGCATTTT.

The chain employs TRBV27 and TRBJ2-5, with D perhaps assigned TRBD1 or TRBD2 (6 bases each). V was cut by 3 bases and J by 9 bases, with 20 bases left in between. From germline, CDR1 is MNHEY and CDR2 SMNVEV (reference sequence). This CDR3 region has 15 residues. In DNA form, the CDR3 reads TGTGCCAGCAGTTTCGAGGGGGGCTACATGGAGGCCCAGTACTTC. Protein sequence: CASSFEGGYMEAQYF.

This clonotype was seen a handful of times. This chain uses TRBV3-1 with TRBJ2-1; TRBD2 matches at 7 bases. Trimming removed 4 bases from V and 0 bases from J; junction bases left unmatched: 6. CDR3 length: 16 residues. Germline V gene lookup returns CDR1 LGHDT and CDR2 YNNKEL (reference sequence). Here the CDR3 reads CASSRMGGSSYNEQFF. CDR3 bases: TGTGCCAGCAGCCGGATGGGGGGGAGCTCCTACAATGAGCAGTTCTTC.

The chain carries TRBV29-1 and TRBJ2-5, with D possibly TRBD2 on 5 matching bases. V gave up 0 bases and J gave up 4 bases, with 12 bases separating them. The CDR3 has 14 amino acids. Germline V lookup: CDR1 SQVTM, CDR2 ANQGSEA. The CDR3 protein is CSVEDGGYGETQYF. CDR3 coding DNA: TGCAGCGTTGAAGACGGAGGTTATGGAGAGACCCAGTACTTC.

This clonotype was counted a few times. The CDR3 nucleotides read TGTGCCAGCAGCTTGGACAGGAGGAACACTGAAGCTTTCTTT. Translation: CASSLDRRNTEAFF. The chain employs TRBV7-9 and TRBJ1-1; 7 nucleotides match TRBD1. With V trimmed by 3 bases and J by 1 base, 2 bases remained unmatched. Germline CDR1 reads SEHNR; CDR2 reads FQNEAQ (reference sequence). This CDR3 is 14 amino acids long.

At least ten counts were recorded for this clonotype. The rearrangement joins TRBV24-1 to TRBJ2-5; D not certain. Trimming took off 5 bases at V and 1 base at J, with 13 bases between the two ends. In germline, CDR1 is KGHDR, CDR2 SFDVKD. The CDR3 has 15 residues. The CDR3 DNA reads as TGTGCCACCAGTGCCGCTCTTGGAATCCAAGAGACCCAGTACTTC. This sequence encodes CATSAALGIQETQYF.

This clonotype was recorded at least ten times. V is TRBV7-8 and J is TRBJ1-1; D gene uncertain. CDR3 size: 14 residues. The germline CDR1 and CDR2 sequences are SGHVS and FQNEAQ. Trimming pared 3 bases from V and 5 bases from J, leaving 13 bases between. The DNA of the CDR3 is TGTGCCAGCAGCTTGGACCCCATGGGTACTGAAGCTTTCTTT. Its protein is CASSLDPMGTEAFF.

The chain couples TRBV11-2 to TRBJ1-2; D unclear. Trimming removed 1 base at V and 4 bases at J, with 7 bases between. CDR1 is SGHAT, CDR2 FQNNGV, per germline. The CDR3 has 13 amino acids. The CDR3 DNA reads TGTGCCAGCAGCTTAGGACGAAGCTATGGCTACACCTTC. It yields the protein CASSLGRSYGYTF.

To note about this clonotype: The final CDR3 position lacks the conserved phenylalanine or tryptophan, pointing to a likely read error. The rearrangement links TRBV5-1 to TRBJ2-1, with TRBD2 matching over 11 bases. V shed 4 bases and J 3 bases; nucleotides not matched to a gene: 3. CDR1 is SGHRS, CDR2 YFSETQ, per germline. The CDR3 totals 15 residues. The CDR3 region has the DNA TGCGCCAGCAGCCCCACTAGCGGGGGCTACAATGAGCAGTTCTTA. The encoded protein is CASSPTSGGYNEQFL.

In this sample, this clonotype turned up a few times. DNA for the CDR3: TGTGCCAGCAGCTTCGAGGGGATCGGCTACACCTTC. It yields the protein CASSFEGIGYTF. This rearrangement joins TRBV5-4 to TRBJ1-2; TRBD1 is a possible D gene (5 bases). CDR3 length: 12 residues. Per the germline V gene, CDR1 is SGHNT and CDR2 is YYREEE (reference sequence). Between the trimmed V and J ends, which lost 2 bases and 8 bases, there was a span of 10 bases. Looking up the rest from reference TRBV5-4 and TRBJ1-2 gives the full variable domain: ETGVTQSPTHLIKTRGQQVTLRCSSQSGHNTVSWYQQALGQGPQFIFQYYREEENGRGNFPPRFSGLQFPNYSSELNVNALELDDSALYLCASSFEGIGYTFGSGTRLTVV.

This clonotype appeared many times. V gene TRBV5-1 combines with J gene TRBJ2-7; D is unclear. Germline loops: CDR1 SGHRS, CDR2 YFSETQ. V lost 0 bases, J lost 6 bases, and 10 bases lay in between. This CDR3 is built from 13 residues. Here the CDR3 DNA reads TGCGCCAGCAGCTTGGAACGTGGTGCCGAGCAGTACGTC. Translation: CASSLERGAEQYV.

Notes on this clonotype: A read error may account for a junction end that differs from germline. The chain joins TRBV4-1 to TRBJ2-7; D not resolved. Germline loops: CDR1 MGHRA, CDR2 YSYEKL. The CDR3 is 13 amino acids. In DNA form, the CDR3 reads TGCGCCAGCAGCCAATTTAGTAGTCGTGGGATGAGATTC. Translated: CASSQFSSRGMRF.

This clonotype was recorded a few times. The gene calls are TRBV6-5 and TRBJ1-5; 11 nucleotides match TRBD1. This CDR3 is 16 amino acids long. Germline V lookup: CDR1 MNHEY, CDR2 SVGAGI. V lost 5 bases, J lost 2 bases, and 5 bases stayed unmatched. In DNA form, the CDR3 reads TGTGCCAGCAGTCGGACAGGGGGCGCGGGCAATCAGCCCCAGCATTTT. It specifies CASSRTGGAGNQPQHF.

On this clonotype: Since a much larger clone is just one base distant, this may be a read error. V gene TRBV21-1 combines with J gene TRBJ2-7; the D call TRBD2 from the table was never checked on the DNA. TRBV21-1 is a pseudogene locus. The length of the CDR3 is 12 residues. CDR3: CASSMGEYEQYV. The CDR3 DNA sequence: TGTGCCAGCAGCATGGGAGAGTACGAGCAGTACGTC.

This clonotype was counted ten times or more. The CDR3 spells CASSLQAVRGAADNSPLHF. In DNA form, the CDR3 reads TGTGCCAGCAGCTTACAGGCAGTAAGGGGGGCCGCGGATAATTCACCCCTCCACTTT. The chain couples TRBV7-2 to TRBJ1-6; D perhaps matches TRBD1 (6 bases). Trimming stripped 2 bases from V and 5 bases from J, with 22 bases between. The germline gives CDR1 SGHTA, CDR2 FQGNSA. The CDR3 sequence is 19 residues long.

J is TRBJ1-2 and V is TRBV5-1; D is undetermined. CDR1 and CDR2 (germline): SGHRS, YFSETQ. The CDR3 has 15 residues. Trimming removed 0 bases from V and 2 bases from J, with 11 bases in between. In nucleotides, the CDR3 is TGCGCCAGCAGCTTGGGTTTTTTTGCCAACTATGGCTACACCTTC. Translated, it gives CASSLGFFANYGYTF. Variable domain in full (rest from reference TRBV5-1 and TRBJ1-2): KAGVTQTPRYLIKTRGQQVTLSCSPISGHRSVSWYQQTPGQGLQFLFEYFSETQRNKGNFPGRFSGRQFSNSRSEMNVSTLELGDSALYLCASSLGFFANYGYTFGSGTRLTVV.

This clonotype was observed many times. J is TRBJ2-5 and V is TRBV27; TRBD1 agrees at 7 bases. The trim removed 5 bases at V and 1 base at J, leaving 7 bases unmatched. Germline V gene data show CDR1 as MNHEY and CDR2 as SMNVEV (reference sequence). The CDR3 contains 15 residues. CDR3 DNA sequence: TGTGCCAGCAGTAAACGGGGACAGATCCAAGAGACCCAGTACTTC. It specifies CASSKRGQIQETQYF.

Concerning this clonotype: One junction end does not reproduce the germline sequence, and a read error may be involved. CDR3 region: CASSKGRHSTGTQYF. CDR3 nucleotide sequence: TGTGCCAGCAGCAAGGGGAGACACTCCACAGGTACGCAGTATTTT. This chain joins TRBV5-5 and TRBJ2-3; D is perhaps TRBD1 or TRBD2 (5 bases each). From germline, CDR1 is SGHKS and CDR2 YYEKEE (reference sequence). The CDR3 sequence is 15 residues long.

This clonotype was picked up a small number of times. The chain employs TRBV4-1 and TRBJ2-1; no clear D. CDR1 and CDR2 (germline): MGHRA, YSYEKL. Deletions cut 3 bases from V and 9 bases from J, with 6 bases between. The length of the CDR3 is 11 residues. The chain's CDR3 is CASSQSSEQFF. The CDR3 nucleotides read TGCGCCAGCAGCCAGAGTAGTGAGCAGTTCTTC.

This clonotype was found a few times. DNA of the CDR3: TGCGCCAGCAGCTTGGAGCTCCCGGGCGAGCAGTACTTC. Translating gives CASSLELPGEQYF. The J gene is TRBJ2-7, the V gene TRBV5-1, with D unresolved. The CDR3 length is 13 residues. Germline CDR1 reads SGHRS; CDR2 reads YFSETQ. V was clipped by 0 bases and J by 6 bases, with 10 bases between them.